The present entry profiles one TCR beta chain with its context. The sample belongs to a study of blood T cell repertoires in COVID-19. Overall study: Some COVID-19 samples were acute and others convalescent; all came from the United States, Italy and Spain. T cells, B-cell-depleted T cells, or PBMCs provided the cDNA or gDNA that served as material.

Original methodology: Nucleated cell counts were estimated from reference gene primer amplification. Method: immunoSEQ multiplex PCR; TCRdb's copy keeps in-frame clones and lacks some. V, J and clone size derive from that table, while D and trimming were established from the DNA sequence. The table has 80,000 to 100,000 clones, 65% to 85% seen once. The sequence was obtained from a man aged 55 to 70 with acute or convalescent COVID-19. The material sequenced was peripheral blood.

The CDR3 region is CASSGQVYNEQFF. Here the CDR3 DNA reads TGCGCCAGCAGTGGGCAGGTATACAATGAGCAGTTCTTC. The chain uses TRBV10-1 and TRBJ2-1, with D unresolved. With 4 bases removed from V and 4 bases from J, the gap between germline ends came to 8 bases. Germline CDR1 reads WNHNN; CDR2 reads SYGVQD (reference sequence). The CDR3 spans 13 residues.